This TCR beta chain was identified in a study of blood T cell repertoires in COVID-19. About the study: The United States, Italy and Spain supplied acute and convalescent COVID-19 samples.

In the original processing: Scientists estimated how many nucleated cells there were by amplifying reference gene primers. Generated by immunoSEQ multiplex PCR, the TCRdb table keeps only in-frame clones and is missing some. The D gene and trimming were derived from the DNA, and the V and J assignments and clone size from that table. The profile shows 100,000 to 150,000 clones, roughly 74% of them singletons. Losses at the gene ends were 0 bases for V and 3 bases for J; bases not matched to a gene: 6. CDR1 is SGHRS and CDR2 is YFSETQ in the germline V gene. This CDR3 comprises 16 residues. The chain links TRBV5-1 to TRBJ2-3; 8 bases match TRBD2. What was sequenced was peripheral blood. The sequence derives from a man aged 55-75 years with acute or convalescent COVID-19. The CDR3 nucleotides read TGCGCCAGCAGCTTGGCAGGTACTAGCGGAACAGATACGCAGTATTTT. Its translation is CASSLAGTSGTDTQYF.